Below, one TCR beta chain is given with its context. What it binds is not known. The sample belongs to a study of cytomegalovirus exposure and HLA in healthy donors. Study-wide findings and caveats: Later analysis demonstrated an association between a missense DCLRE1C variant and TCR beta V- and J-gene trimming.

Germline CDR1 and CDR2: KGHSH and LQKENI. This CDR3 is 14 amino acids long. V gave up 5 bases and J gave up 3 bases; unmatched junction bases: 5. The PCR ran on 60 Vbeta and 13 Jbeta primers. This table comes from immunoSEQ multiplex PCR, and its TCRdb copy is limited to in-frame clones, with some not included. Among around 40,000 clones listed, approximately 66% were seen once. The V and J genes are TRBV18 and TRBJ1-2; TRBD1 agrees at 8 bases. Material: PBMCs. The sequence came from a man in his fifties or sixties in good health and CMV-seropositive. The CDR3 region is CASSFAGGDYGYTF. The CDR3 DNA follows: TGTGCCAGCTCATTTGCAGGGGGCGACTATGGCTACACCTTC.